One and the same sample provided the 25 T cell receptor beta chains below, sequenced in a study of shared clonotypes between healthy human individuals. TCRdb keeps only in-frame clones here, not all; method: immunoSEQ multiplex PCR. Of 450,000 to 500,000 clones listed, around 80% are singletons. Input material: PBMCs. All receptors derive from a woman in her thirties or forties in good health. Some clones in this sample may be carry-over from other donors' samples.

This clone was picked up many times. At the DNA level, this CDR3 is encoded by other sequences in the same sample as well. The J gene is TRBJ2-3, the V gene TRBV7-2; D is ambiguous. Germline-derived CDR1 and CDR2 are SGHTA and FQGNSA. Trimming removed 0 bases at V and 5 bases at J, with 6 bases between. The CDR3 is 13 amino acids. The CDR3 loop is CASSLALGDTQYF. Here the CDR3 DNA reads TGTGCCAGCAGCTTAGCGCTTGGAGATACGCAGTATTTT.

There are a few counts of this clone. This chain links TRBV15 with TRBJ1-2; D is perhaps TRBD1 (5 bases). The germline V and J ends were trimmed by 2 bases and 4 bases, with 8 bases remaining between them. Germline CDR1 reads LNHNV; CDR2 reads YYDKDF (reference sequence). The CDR3 extends over 13 amino acids. CDR3 sequence: CATSRPDSYGYTF. In nucleotides, the CDR3 is TGTGCCACCAGCAGACCCGACAGCTATGGCTACACCTTC.

Points on this clone: A much larger clone is a single base away; this may be a read error. The V call is TRBV5-6, the J call TRBJ1-1, with D tentatively TRBD1 (6 bases). The CDR3 sequence is 15 residues long. CDR1 SGHDT and CDR2 YYEEEE come from the germline V gene. The V end lost 3 bases, the J end lost 0 bases, and 12 bases lay between the germline ends. The CDR3 region has the DNA TGTGCCAGCAGCTCTATGGGGGGCATGAACACTGAAGCTTTCTTT. Its translation: CASSSMGGMNTEAFF.

This clone was counted once. The chain joins TRBV15 to TRBJ2-1; 10 bases line up with TRBD2. Germline CDR1 and CDR2: LNHNV and YYDKDF (reference sequence). V gave up 1 base and J gave up 9 bases; unmatched junction bases: 9. This CDR3 spans 16 amino acids. CDR3 in amino acids: CATSRAFGSGRGEQFF. The CDR3 region has the DNA TGTGCCACCAGCAGAGCCTTCGGGAGCGGGAGGGGTGAGCAGTTCTTC.

V is TRBV10-1 and J is TRBJ2-1; tentative D call: TRBD1 (5 bases). V lost 5 bases, J lost 9 bases, and 14 bases lay in between. Germline V CDR1 and CDR2: WNHNN, SYGVQD (reference sequence). The CDR3 has 13 amino acids. This chain's CDR3 is CASSLQGSGEQFF. The CDR3 region has the DNA TGCGCCAGCAGTCTCCAGGGAAGTGGTGAGCAGTTCTTC.

This sequence joins TRBV6-1 and TRBJ2-1; D is undetermined. CDR1 and CDR2 (germline): MNHNS, SASEGT. The CDR3 length is 12 residues. V lost 3 bases and J lost 13, with 13 bases in between. CDR3 amino acids: CASSEFGPPQFF. In nucleotides, the CDR3 is TGTGCCAGCAGTGAGTTCGGGCCCCCTCAGTTCTTC.

The chain employs TRBV5-1 and TRBJ2-1, with 9 bases that match TRBD1. J was trimmed by 2 bases and V by 4 bases; bases with no gene match: 7. CDR1 SGHRS and CDR2 YFSETQ come from the germline V gene. The CDR3 loop spans 16 amino acids. The CDR3 DNA is TGCGCCAGCAGCATCCGGGACAGGGACGCCTACAATGAGCAGTTCTTC. This codes for CASSIRDRDAYNEQFF. Full variable domain (outside the CDR3, taken from reference TRBV5-1 and TRBJ2-1): KAGVTQTPRYLIKTRGQQVTLSCSPISGHRSVSWYQQTPGQGLQFLFEYFSETQRNKGNFPGRFSGRQFSNSRSEMNVSTLELGDSALYLCASSIRDRDAYNEQFFGPGTRLTVL.

The rearrangement links TRBV19 to TRBJ2-7; 7 bases align to TRBD1. CDR3 length equals 16 residues. Germline V gene sequence: CDR1 LNHDA, CDR2 SQIVND (reference sequence). V lost 6 bases to trimming and J lost 0 bases; unmatched junction nucleotides: 11. The CDR3 loop reads CASSGPRQGNSYEQYF. The CDR3 nucleotides are TGTGCCAGTAGCGGCCCCCGACAGGGTAACTCCTACGAGCAGTACTTC.

Worth noting for this clone: The same CDR3 can be traced to other DNA sequences in this sample. The chain joins TRBV7-2 to TRBJ1-5; 8 positions agree with TRBD1. Germline CDR1 reads SGHTA; CDR2 reads FQGNSA. V shed 5 bases and J 7 bases; nucleotides not matched to a gene: 4. CDR3 length equals 13 residues. The CDR3 loop is CASSTDREQPQHF. The DNA of the CDR3 is TGTGCCAGCAGCACGGACAGGGAGCAGCCCCAGCATTTT. Based on the CDR3 plus reference TRBV7-2 and TRBJ1-5, the full variable domain is GAGVSQSPSNKVTEKGKDVELRCDPISGHTALYWYRQSLGQGLEFLIYFQGNSAPDKSGLPSDRFSAERTGGSVSTLTIQRTQQEDSAVYLCASSTDREQPQHFGDGTRLSIL.

On this clone itself: The same CDR3 can be traced to other DNA sequences in this sample. This sequence joins TRBV6-1 and TRBJ2-3; 8 nucleotides line up with TRBD1. There are 17 residues in the CDR3. Germline V gene data show CDR1 as MNHNS and CDR2 as SASEGT. V gave up 4 bases and J gave up 0 bases; unmatched junction bases: 9. For the CDR3, the DNA is TGTGCCAGCAGTGTTACGACCGGGACAGGTAGCACAGATACGCAGTATTTT. Protein: CASSVTTGTGSTDTQYF.

The genes are TRBV25-1 and TRBJ1-5; no firm D call. V was cut by 7 bases and J by 0 bases, with 10 bases left in between. Germline V gives CDR1 MGHDK, CDR2 SYGVNS. The CDR3 is 14 residues long. The CDR3, as DNA: TGTGCCAGCAAAGAACCAGATAGCAATCAGCCCCAGCATTTT. Protein product: CASKEPDSNQPQHF.

The gene calls are TRBV6-1 and TRBJ2-7; TRBD1 matches at 7 bases. CDR3 length: 14 amino acids. Germline trimming cut 4 bases from V and 3 bases from J; bases unmatched to any gene: 6. Germline assignment: CDR1 MNHNS and CDR2 SASEGT. The DNA of the CDR3 is TGTGCCAGCAGTGGACAGGGTCTATACTACGAGCAGTACTTC. This codes for CASSGQGLYYEQYF.

This clone came up many times. The chain is built from TRBV27 and TRBJ1-1; 8 positions agree with TRBD1. Trimming at V came to 5 bases and at J to 6 bases, leaving 8 bases not matched to a gene. The CDR3 extends over 14 amino acids. Germline V gives CDR1 MNHEY, CDR2 SMNVEV (reference sequence). The CDR3 loop is CASSPQGAGSEAFF. CDR3 nucleotide sequence: TGTGCCAGCAGTCCCCAGGGGGCAGGTTCTGAAGCTTTCTTT.

The chain joins TRBV15 to TRBJ1-5; no definite D call. V lost 6 bases to trimming and J lost 0 bases, with 9 bases between them. Germline CDR1 is LNHNV and CDR2 is YYDKDF (reference sequence). The CDR3 is 14 amino acids. The CDR3, as DNA: TGTGCCACCAGTCTAGACTATAGCAATCAGCCCCAGCATTTT. Encoded protein: CATSLDYSNQPQHF.

The chain carries TRBV28 and TRBJ2-5; D ambiguous. V was pared by 10 bases and J by 4 bases, with 16 bases between. Germline-derived CDR1 and CDR2 are MDHEN and SYDVKM. The CDR3 consists of 13 residues. CDR3 region: CAIRLGGRETQYF. The CDR3 coding sequence is TGTGCCATCCGCTTGGGTGGTAGAGAGACCCAGTACTTC. Full variable domain (missing parts from reference TRBV28 and TRBJ2-5): DVKVTQSSRYLVKRTGEKVFLECVQDMDHENMFWYRQDPGLGLRLIYFSYDVKMKEKGDIPEGYSVSREKKERFSLILESASTNQTSMYLCAIRLGGRETQYFGPGTRLLVL.

This chain connects TRBV2 to TRBJ2-7; TRBD1 is a possible D gene (5 bases). Between the trimmed V and J ends, which lost 4 bases and 1 base, there was a span of 14 bases. The CDR3 extends over 15 amino acids. Germline assignment: CDR1 SNHLY and CDR2 FYNNEI. The CDR3 region is CASSGPADKSYEQYF. In DNA form, the CDR3 reads TGTGCCAGCAGTGGCCCTGCGGACAAATCCTACGAGCAGTACTTC.

This clone was observed at least ten times. The CDR3 protein is CASRRHLSGANVLTF. CDR3 nucleotide sequence: TGTGCCAGCAGGCGACATCTCTCTGGGGCCAACGTCCTGACTTTC. This rearrangement joins TRBV28 to TRBJ2-6; D call uncertain. Germline values: CDR1 MDHEN, CDR2 SYDVKM. The V end was cut by 6 bases, the J end by 0 bases, with 9 bases between. The CDR3 totals 15 residues.

V usage is TRBV9 and J usage is TRBJ2-7; 14 nucleotides align to TRBD2. The CDR3 sequence is 15 residues long. Germline CDR1 is SGDLS and CDR2 is YYNGEE. V was pared by 3 bases and J by 5 bases, with 4 bases of the junction left unmatched. The CDR3 nucleotides are TGTGCCAGCAGCGGACTAGCGGGAGGGCTCGACGAGCAGTACTTC. Translating it yields CASSGLAGGLDEQYF. Full variable domain (rest looked up from reference TRBV9 and TRBJ2-7): DSGVTQTPKHLITATGQRVTLRCSPRSGDLSVYWYQQSLDQGLQFLIQYYNGEERAKGNILERFSAQQFPDLHSELNLSSLELGDSALYFCASSGLAGGLDEQYFGPGTRLTVT.

The V call is TRBV6-1, the J call TRBJ1-2; maybe TRBD1 (6 bases). Trimming took off 3 bases at V and 4 bases at J, with 12 bases between the two ends. In germline, CDR1 is MNHNS, CDR2 SASEGT. The CDR3 sequence is 14 residues long. CDR3 region: CASSEGSGAYGYTF. In DNA form, the CDR3 reads TGTGCCAGCAGTGAGGGGTCAGGGGCCTATGGCTACACCTTC.

Notes on this clone: This may be a read error: a much more frequent sequence differs by one nucleotide. The same CDR3 is also encoded by other DNA sequences in this sample. This chain joins TRBV30 and TRBJ2-2, with D possibly being TRBD1 (6 bases). CDR1 is GTSNPN, CDR2 SVGIG, per germline (reference sequence). The CDR3 is 14 amino acids. Here the CDR3 reads CAWSVGGSTGELFF. The CDR3 bases are TGTGCCTGGAGTGTAGGGGGAAGCACCGGGGAGCTATTTTTT.

The J gene is TRBJ1-1, the V gene TRBV7-9, with D possibly TRBD1 on 5 matching bases. From germline, CDR1 is SEHNR and CDR2 FQNEAQ (reference sequence). V was cut by 5 bases and J by 5 bases, with 24 bases left in between. The CDR3 runs to 17 residues. The CDR3 protein is CASSPHGRGRVRTEAFF. DNA of the CDR3: TGTGCCAGCAGCCCACATGGTCGGGGCCGCGTAAGGACTGAAGCTTTCTTT.

This clone showed up many times. This sample includes further DNA sequences coding for the same CDR3. The chain has TRBV7-3 and TRBJ1-1; D is unclear. The germline V gene has CDR1 SGHTA and CDR2 FQGTGA. The CDR3 consists of 12 residues. V dropped 6 bases and J dropped 1 base, with 6 bases sitting between them. CDR3 loop: CASSIGNTEAFF. The CDR3 DNA reads TGTGCCAGCAGTATAGGGAACACTGAAGCTTTCTTT. The full variable domain, with the rest looked up from reference TRBV7-3 and TRBJ1-1, is GAGVSQTPSNKVTEKGKYVELRCDPISGHTALYWYRQSLGQGPEFLIYFQGTGAADDSGLPNDRFFAVRPEGSVSTLKIQRTERGDSAVYLCASSIGNTEAFFGQGTRLTVV.

Turning to this clone: Other nucleotide sequences in the sample specify the same CDR3. The rearrangement uses TRBV30 and TRBJ2-7; D uncertain. There are 11 residues in the CDR3. Germline V gene data show CDR1 as GTSNPN and CDR2 as SVGIG (reference sequence). V dropped 2 bases and J dropped 2 bases, with 4 bases sitting between them. The CDR3 protein is CAWSSPYEQYF. DNA of the CDR3: TGTGCCTGGAGTTCCCCCTACGAGCAGTACTTC.

This clone was observed a few times. The chain couples TRBV11-3 to TRBJ2-1; perhaps TRBD2 as D (6 bases). Trimming took 3 bases from V and 0 from J, leaving 9 bases between them. This CDR3 spans 15 amino acids. Germline V lookup: CDR1 SGHNT, CDR2 YENEEA. The CDR3 loop is CASSFGGNSYNEQFF. CDR3 nucleotide sequence: TGTGCCAGCAGCTTCGGCGGGAACTCCTACAATGAGCAGTTCTTC.

In its sample, this clone was seen many times. The chain uses TRBV6-1 and TRBJ1-3; 7 bases are a match to TRBD1. Germline V gene lookup returns CDR1 MNHNS and CDR2 SASEGT. Losses at the gene ends were 1 base for V and 8 bases for J; bases not matched to a gene: 8. The CDR3 runs 15 residues. The DNA for the CDR3 is TGTGCCAGCAGTGAAGTAATGCAGGGGGGAGACACCATATATTTT. Amino acid sequence: CASSEVMQGGDTIYF.